The TCR beta chain under discussion was sequenced for a study of blood T cell repertoires in COVID-19. Background on the study: Sources were T cells, B-cell-depleted T cells, or PBMCs; the material itself was cDNA or gDNA.

Study members were between about 18 and 100 years old and lived in 25 or so US regions. The authors' processing: Nucleated cell counts were estimated from reference gene primer amplification. Generated by immunoSEQ multiplex PCR, the TCRdb table keeps only in-frame clones and is missing some. Clone size and V and J calls were adopted from that table, with D and trimming inferred from the DNA. The table shows hundreds of thousands of clones, with approximately 88% occurring only once. Germline-derived CDR1 and CDR2 are MNHEY and SVGAGI. V lost 5 bases and J 4 bases, leaving 11 bases between the germline ends. The CDR3 has 13 residues.

J is TRBJ2-5 and V is TRBV6-5, with D possibly TRBD1 on 7 matching bases. The sample was PBMCs or T cells enriched from blood (not recorded which). The sequence derives from a woman aged 40-49 years with acute COVID-19. CDR3 sequence reads: CASSPRGAETQYF. The CDR3 DNA is TGTGCCAGCAGTCCCAGGGGGGCAGAGACCCAGTACTTC.